This paragraph reports one T cell receptor beta chain. This sample was taken from a study of technical replicates of blood from a handful of donors. The CDR3 runs 16 residues. CDR1 and CDR2 (germline): LNHDA, SQIVND (reference sequence). V lost 4 bases and J 9 bases, leaving 24 bases between the germline ends. The protocol was immunoSEQ multiplex PCR, while the TCRdb copy is restricted to in-frame clones and leaves out a portion. The table shows some 85,000 clones, with roughly 93% occurring only once. The TCR was taken from a human donor in good health. J is TRBJ1-2 and V is TRBV19; the D gene is possibly TRBD1 (6 bases). Material: T cells isolated from PBMCs. The CDR3 spells CASSTEGDTDLGSYTF. CDR3 DNA: TGTGCCAGTAGTACCGAGGGGGACACGGACCTCGGAAGCTACACCTTC.